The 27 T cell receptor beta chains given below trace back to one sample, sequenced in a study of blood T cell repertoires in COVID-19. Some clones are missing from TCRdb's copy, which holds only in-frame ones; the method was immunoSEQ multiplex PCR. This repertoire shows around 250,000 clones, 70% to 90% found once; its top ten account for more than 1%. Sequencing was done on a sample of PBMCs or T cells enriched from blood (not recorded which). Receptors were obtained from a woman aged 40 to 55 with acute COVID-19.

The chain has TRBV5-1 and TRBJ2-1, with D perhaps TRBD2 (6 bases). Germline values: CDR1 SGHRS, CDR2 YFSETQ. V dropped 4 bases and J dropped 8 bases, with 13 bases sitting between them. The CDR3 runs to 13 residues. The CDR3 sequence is CASSPRVADEQFF. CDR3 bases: TGCGCCAGCAGCCCCAGGGTAGCGGATGAGCAGTTCTTC.

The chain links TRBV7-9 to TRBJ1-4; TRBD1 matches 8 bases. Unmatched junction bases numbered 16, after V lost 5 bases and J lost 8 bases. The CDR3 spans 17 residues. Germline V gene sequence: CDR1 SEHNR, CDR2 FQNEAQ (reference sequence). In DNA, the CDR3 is TGTGCCAGCAGCCGGTATAAAGGACAGGGCGGAAGAGAAAAACTGTTTTTT. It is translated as CASSRYKGQGGREKLFF.

The CDR3 sequence: CSASTGLGETQYF. Written as DNA, the CDR3 is TGCAGTGCCAGTACAGGGTTAGGGGAGACCCAGTACTTC. The V call is TRBV20-1, the J call TRBJ2-5, with a tentative D call TRBD1 (6 bases). CDR1 is DFQATT and CDR2 is SNEGSKA in the germline V gene (reference sequence). This CDR3 contains 13 residues. Deletions cut 6 bases from V and 5 bases from J, with 16 bases between.

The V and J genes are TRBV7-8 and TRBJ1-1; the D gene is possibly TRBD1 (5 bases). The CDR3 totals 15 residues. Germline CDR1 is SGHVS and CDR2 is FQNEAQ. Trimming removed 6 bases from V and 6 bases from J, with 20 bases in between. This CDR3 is CASRAGRQSTSEAFF. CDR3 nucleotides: TGTGCCAGCAGAGCCGGAAGACAGTCAACATCTGAAGCTTTCTTT.

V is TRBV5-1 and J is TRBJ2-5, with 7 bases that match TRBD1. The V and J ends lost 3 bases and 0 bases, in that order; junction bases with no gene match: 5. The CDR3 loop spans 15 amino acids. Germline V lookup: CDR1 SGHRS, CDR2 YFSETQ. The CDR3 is CASSSSGQNQETQYF. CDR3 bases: TGCGCCAGCAGCTCCTCGGGACAGAACCAAGAGACCCAGTACTTC.

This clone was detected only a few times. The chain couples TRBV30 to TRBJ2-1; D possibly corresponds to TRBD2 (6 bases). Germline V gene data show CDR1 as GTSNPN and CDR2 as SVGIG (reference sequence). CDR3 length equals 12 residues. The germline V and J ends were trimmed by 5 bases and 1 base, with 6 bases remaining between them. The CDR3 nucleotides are TGTGCCTGGGGGAGGTCCTACAATGAGCAGTTCTTC. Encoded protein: CAWGRSYNEQFF.

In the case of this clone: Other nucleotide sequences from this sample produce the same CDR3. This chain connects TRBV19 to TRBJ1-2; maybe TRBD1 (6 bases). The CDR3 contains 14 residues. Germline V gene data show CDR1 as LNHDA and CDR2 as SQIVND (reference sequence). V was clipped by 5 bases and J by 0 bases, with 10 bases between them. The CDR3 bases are TGTGCCAGTAGTCCAGGGGCTTCTAACTATGGCTACACCTTC. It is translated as CASSPGASNYGYTF. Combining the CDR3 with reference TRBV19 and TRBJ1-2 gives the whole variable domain DGGITQSPKYLFRKEGQNVTLSCEQNLNHDAMYWYRQDPGQGLRLIYYSQIVNDFQKGDIAEGYSVSREKKESFPLTVTSAQKNPTAFYLCASSPGASNYGYTFGSGTRLTVV.

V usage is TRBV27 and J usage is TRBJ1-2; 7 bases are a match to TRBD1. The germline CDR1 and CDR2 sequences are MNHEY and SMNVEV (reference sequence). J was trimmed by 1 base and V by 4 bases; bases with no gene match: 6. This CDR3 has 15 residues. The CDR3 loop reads CASSSSDRSNYGYTF. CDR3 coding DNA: TGTGCCAGCAGTTCGTCGGACAGGAGTAACTATGGCTACACCTTC.

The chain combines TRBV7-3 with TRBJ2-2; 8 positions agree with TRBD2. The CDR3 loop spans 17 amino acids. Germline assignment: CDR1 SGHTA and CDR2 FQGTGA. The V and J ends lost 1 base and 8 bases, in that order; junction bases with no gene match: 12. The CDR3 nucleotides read TGTGCCAGCAGCTTAAACGGGGCGGGAGGCCCCACTGGGGAGCTGTTTTTT. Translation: CASSLNGAGGPTGELFF.

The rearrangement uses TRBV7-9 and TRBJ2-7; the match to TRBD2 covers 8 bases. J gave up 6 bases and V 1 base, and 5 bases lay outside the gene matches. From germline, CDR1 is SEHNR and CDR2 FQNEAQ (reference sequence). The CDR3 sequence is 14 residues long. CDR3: CASSLEAGVSEQYF. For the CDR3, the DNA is TGTGCCAGCAGCTTAGAAGCGGGAGTCTCCGAGCAGTACTTC.

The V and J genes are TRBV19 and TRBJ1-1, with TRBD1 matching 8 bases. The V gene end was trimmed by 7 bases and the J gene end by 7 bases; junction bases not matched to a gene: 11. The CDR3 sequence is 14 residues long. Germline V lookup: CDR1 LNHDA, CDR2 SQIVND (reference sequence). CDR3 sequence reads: CASNPGQGSFEAFF. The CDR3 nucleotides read TGTGCCAGTAACCCCGGACAGGGAAGCTTTGAAGCTTTCTTT. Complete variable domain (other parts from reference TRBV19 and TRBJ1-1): DGGITQSPKYLFRKEGQNVTLSCEQNLNHDAMYWYRQDPGQGLRLIYYSQIVNDFQKGDIAEGYSVSREKKESFPLTVTSAQKNPTAFYLCASNPGQGSFEAFFGQGTRLTVV.

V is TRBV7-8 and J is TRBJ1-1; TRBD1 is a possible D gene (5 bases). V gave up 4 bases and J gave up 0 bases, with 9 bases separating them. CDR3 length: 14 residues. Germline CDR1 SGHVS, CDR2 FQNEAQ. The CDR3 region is CASSSGIMNTEAFF. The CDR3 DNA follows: TGTGCCAGCAGCTCAGGGATCATGAACACTGAAGCTTTCTTT.

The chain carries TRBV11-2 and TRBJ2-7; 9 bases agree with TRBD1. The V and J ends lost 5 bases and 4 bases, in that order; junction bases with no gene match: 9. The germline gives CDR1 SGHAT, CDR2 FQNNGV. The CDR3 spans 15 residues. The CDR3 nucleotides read TGTGCCAGCAGCCCGGGACAGGGTGGCGCTTACGAGCAGTACGTC. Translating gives CASSPGQGGAYEQYV.

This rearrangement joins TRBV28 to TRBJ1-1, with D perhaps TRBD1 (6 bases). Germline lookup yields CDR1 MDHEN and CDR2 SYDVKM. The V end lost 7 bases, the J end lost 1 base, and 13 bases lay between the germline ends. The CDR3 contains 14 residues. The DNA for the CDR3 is TGTGCCAGCATCAACCCGGGACAGAACACTGAAGCTTTCTTT. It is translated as CASINPGQNTEAFF.

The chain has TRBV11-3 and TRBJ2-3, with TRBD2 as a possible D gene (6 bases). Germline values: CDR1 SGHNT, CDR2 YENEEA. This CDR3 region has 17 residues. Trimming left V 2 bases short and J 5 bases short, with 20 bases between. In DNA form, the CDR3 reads TGTGCCAGCAGCTTATGGTTAGCGGACCCCTCAAGAGATACGCAGTATTTT. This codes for CASSLWLADPSRDTQYF.

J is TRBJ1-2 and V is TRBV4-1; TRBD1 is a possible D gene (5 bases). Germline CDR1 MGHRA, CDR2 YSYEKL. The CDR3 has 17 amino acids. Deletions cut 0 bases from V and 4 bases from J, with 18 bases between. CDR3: CASSQEVRAWDIYGYTF. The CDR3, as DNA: TGCGCCAGCAGCCAAGAGGTCAGGGCATGGGATATCTATGGCTACACCTTC.

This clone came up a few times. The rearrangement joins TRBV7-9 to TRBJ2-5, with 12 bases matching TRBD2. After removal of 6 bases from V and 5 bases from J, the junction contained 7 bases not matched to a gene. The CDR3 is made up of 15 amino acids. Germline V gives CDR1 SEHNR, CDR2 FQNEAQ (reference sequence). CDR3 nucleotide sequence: TGTGCCAGCAGTCCTAGCGGGAGGGCCAGGGAGACCCAGTACTTC. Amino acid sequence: CASSPSGRARETQYF.

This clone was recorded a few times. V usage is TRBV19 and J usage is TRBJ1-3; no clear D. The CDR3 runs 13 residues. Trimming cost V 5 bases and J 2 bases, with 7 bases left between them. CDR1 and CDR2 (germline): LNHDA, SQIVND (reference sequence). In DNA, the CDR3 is TGTGCCAGTAGTGCGTCGACTGGAAACACCATATATTTT. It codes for CASSASTGNTIYF.

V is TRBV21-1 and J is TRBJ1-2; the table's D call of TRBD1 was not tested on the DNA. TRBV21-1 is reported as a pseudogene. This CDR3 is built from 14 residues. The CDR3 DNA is TGTGCCAGCAAAAATGGGGACAGACACTATGGCTACACCTTC. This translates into CASKNGDRHYGYTF.

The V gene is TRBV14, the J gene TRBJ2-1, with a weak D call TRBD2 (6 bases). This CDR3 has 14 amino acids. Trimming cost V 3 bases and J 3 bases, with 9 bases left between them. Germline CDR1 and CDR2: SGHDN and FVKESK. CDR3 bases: TGTGCCAGCAGCCAGCGGGGTTTCTACAATGAGCAGTTCTTC. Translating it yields CASSQRGFYNEQFF.

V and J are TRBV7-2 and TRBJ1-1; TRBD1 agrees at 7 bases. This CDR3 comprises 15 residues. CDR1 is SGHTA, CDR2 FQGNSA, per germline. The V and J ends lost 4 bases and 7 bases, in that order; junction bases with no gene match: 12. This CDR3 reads CASSSSAAWTGEAFF. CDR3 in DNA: TGTGCCAGCAGCTCATCTGCGGCGTGGACAGGTGAAGCTTTCTTT. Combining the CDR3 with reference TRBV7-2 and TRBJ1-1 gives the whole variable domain GAGVSQSPSNKVTEKGKDVELRCDPISGHTALYWYRQSLGQGLEFLIYFQGNSAPDKSGLPSDRFSAERTGGSVSTLTIQRTQQEDSAVYLCASSSSAAWTGEAFFGQGTRLTVV.

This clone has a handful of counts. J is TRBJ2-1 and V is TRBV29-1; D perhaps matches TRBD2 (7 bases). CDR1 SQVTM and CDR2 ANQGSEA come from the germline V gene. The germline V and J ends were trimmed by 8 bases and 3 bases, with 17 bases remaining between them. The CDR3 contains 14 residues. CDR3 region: CSTEGGGVYNEQFF. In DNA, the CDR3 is TGCAGCACCGAGGGGGGAGGGGTCTACAATGAGCAGTTCTTC.

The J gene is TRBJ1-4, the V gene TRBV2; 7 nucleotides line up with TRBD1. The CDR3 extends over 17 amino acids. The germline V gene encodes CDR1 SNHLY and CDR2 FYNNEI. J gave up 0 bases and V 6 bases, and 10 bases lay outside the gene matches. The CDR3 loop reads CASRIPGQSSTNEKLFF. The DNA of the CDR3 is TGTGCCAGCAGAATTCCGGGACAGTCCTCAACTAATGAAAAACTGTTTTTT.

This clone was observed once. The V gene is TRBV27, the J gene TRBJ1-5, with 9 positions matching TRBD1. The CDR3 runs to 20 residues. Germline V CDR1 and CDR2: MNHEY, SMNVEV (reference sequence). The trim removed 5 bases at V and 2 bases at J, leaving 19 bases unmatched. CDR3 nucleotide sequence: TGTGCCAGCAGTCCTGGGACAGGGAGAAAGCGGGTGATCGGCAATCAGCCCCAGCATTTT. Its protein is CASSPGTGRKRVIGNQPQHF.

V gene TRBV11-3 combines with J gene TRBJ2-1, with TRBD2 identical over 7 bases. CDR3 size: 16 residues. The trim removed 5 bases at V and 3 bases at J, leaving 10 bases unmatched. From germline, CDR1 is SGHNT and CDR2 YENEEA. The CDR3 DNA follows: TGTGCCAGCAGCCCCGGTGGCAGCGGGGACTACAATGAGCAGTTCTTC. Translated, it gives CASSPGGSGDYNEQFF.

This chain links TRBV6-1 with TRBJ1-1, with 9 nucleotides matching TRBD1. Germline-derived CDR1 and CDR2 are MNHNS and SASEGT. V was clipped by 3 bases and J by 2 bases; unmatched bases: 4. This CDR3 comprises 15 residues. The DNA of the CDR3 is TGTGCCAGCAGTGAGGGACAGGGAAGTAACACTGAAGCTTTCTTT. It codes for CASSEGQGSNTEAFF.

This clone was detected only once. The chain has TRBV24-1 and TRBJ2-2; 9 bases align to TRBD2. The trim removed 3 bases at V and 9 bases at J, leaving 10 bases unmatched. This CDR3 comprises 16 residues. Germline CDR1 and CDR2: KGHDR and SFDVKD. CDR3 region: CATSDVPGTSSRELFF. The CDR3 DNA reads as TGTGCCACCAGTGATGTTCCCGGGACTAGCTCAAGGGAGCTGTTTTTT.